This T cell receptor beta chain was profiled in a study of graft-versus-host responses after intestinal transplantation. Comment on this clone: Its antigen is as yet unknown.

The data were produced by immunoSEQ multiplex PCR, yet TCRdb's version contains in-frame clones alone and is incomplete. The sample gives tens of thousands of clones, approximately 94% of which show up once; roughly 0.2% is in the top ten. CDR1 and CDR2 from the germline V gene are MNHNY and SVGAGI (reference sequence). The trim removed 3 bases at V and 5 bases at J, leaving 4 bases unmatched. This CDR3 spans 15 amino acids. The receptor was isolated from a human donor who was the organ donor for an intestinal transplant. This sequence joins TRBV6-6 and TRBJ1-6; TRBD1 matches at 7 bases. The source material was unstimulated CD4+ T cells sorted from spleen or lymph node cells, sampled before transplant. CDR3 DNA sequence: TGTGCCAGCAGTTATTCAACAGGGGATAATTCACCCCTCCACTTT. It specifies CASSYSTGDNSPLHF.